This T cell receptor beta chain was found in a study of cytomegalovirus exposure and HLA in healthy donors. This clone was seen more than once but under ten times. PCR involved 60 Vbeta and 13 Jbeta primers. Method: immunoSEQ multiplex PCR; TCRdb's copy keeps in-frame clones and lacks some. This table holds approximately 150,000 clones, roughly four fifths found once. Germline V gives CDR1 DFQATT, CDR2 SNEGSKA (reference sequence). This CDR3 has 11 amino acids. V lost 6 bases, J lost 6 bases, and 12 bases lay in between. V and J are TRBV20-1 and TRBJ2-7, with TRBD2 as a possible D gene (6 bases). The receptor's source is a woman in her fifties or sixties in good health and CMV-seronegative. Sequencing was done on a sample of PBMCs. CDR3: CSARRRGEQYF. The CDR3 DNA sequence: TGCAGTGCCCGGAGGCGGGGCGAGCAGTACTTC.